This T cell receptor (beta chain) was obtained from a study of blood T cell repertoires in COVID-19. Looked up from germline, CDR1 is MDHEN and CDR2 is SYDVKM. The CDR3 length is 14 residues. Deletions cut 5 bases from V and 1 base from J, with 11 bases between. Using immunoSEQ multiplex PCR, the repertoire was profiled, and TCRdb retains in-frame clones only, with some absent. The sample yields about 320,000 clones, about 87% seen once. The sequenced sample was peripheral blood. This clonotype originated in a woman aged 25 to 39 with COVID-19, enrolled during active disease. V gene TRBV28 combines with J gene TRBJ1-1; D remains ambiguous. Written as DNA, the CDR3 is TGTGCCAGCAGTGCGGGAAGTTCGAACACTGAAGCTTTCTTT. It specifies CASSAGSSNTEAFF.